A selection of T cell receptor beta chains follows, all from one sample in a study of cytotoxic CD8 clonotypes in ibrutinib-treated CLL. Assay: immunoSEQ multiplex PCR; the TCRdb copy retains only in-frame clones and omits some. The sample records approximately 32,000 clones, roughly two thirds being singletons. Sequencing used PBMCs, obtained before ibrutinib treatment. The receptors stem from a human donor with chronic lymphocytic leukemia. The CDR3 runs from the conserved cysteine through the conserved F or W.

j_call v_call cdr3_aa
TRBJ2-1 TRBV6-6 CASSWGARNEQFF
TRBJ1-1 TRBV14 CASSQSTGFTEAFF
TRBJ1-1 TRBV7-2 CASSLSGRQNTEAFF
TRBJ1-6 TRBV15 CATSRAWGTPQAGSPLHF
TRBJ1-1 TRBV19 CASSIWGQGATEAFF
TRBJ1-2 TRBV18 CASSLGLPLDGYTF
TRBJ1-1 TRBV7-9 CASSSQVNTEAFF
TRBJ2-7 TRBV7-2 CASSPRVAGGYEQYF
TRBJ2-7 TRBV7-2 CASGYAYLSYEQYF
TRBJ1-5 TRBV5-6 CASSLGRGRWGQPQHF
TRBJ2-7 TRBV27 CASMGVYEQYF
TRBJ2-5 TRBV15 CATSRPLAGVGGTQYF
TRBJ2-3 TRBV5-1 CASSERQGGGTDTQYF
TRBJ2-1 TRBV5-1 CASSLLGAYNEQFF
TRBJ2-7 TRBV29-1 CSVANVAGGYEQYF
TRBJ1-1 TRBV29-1 CSVARTTIDLEAFF
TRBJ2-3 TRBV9 CASSVGTGITDTQYF
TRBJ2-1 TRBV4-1 CASSQDSSNEQFF
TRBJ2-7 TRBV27 CASSLSKARSYEQYF
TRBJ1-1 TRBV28 CASSRLTEAFF
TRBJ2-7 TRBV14 CASSPWTGGNEQYF
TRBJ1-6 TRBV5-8 CASSSAGSSYNSPLHF
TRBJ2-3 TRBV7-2 CASSYGTSGTQYF
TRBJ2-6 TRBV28 CASSSGGVANVLTF
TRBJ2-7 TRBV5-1 CASSFMDSSYEQYF
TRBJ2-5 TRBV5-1 CASSLAVAGGGETQYF
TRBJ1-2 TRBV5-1 CASSLEDSYYGYTF
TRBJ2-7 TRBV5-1 CASSLDPGSSYEQYF
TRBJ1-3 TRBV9 CASSATGSGNTIYF
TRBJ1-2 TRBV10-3 CAISLEGQGGYTF
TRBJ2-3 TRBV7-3 CASSLIRSLSTDTQYF
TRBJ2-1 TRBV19 CASKRRESYNEQFF
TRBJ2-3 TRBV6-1 CASIKQGSDTQYF
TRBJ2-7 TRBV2 CASSDDPGAYEQYF
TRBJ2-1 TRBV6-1 CASSENPGGVYNEQFF
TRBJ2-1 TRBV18 CASSPPSGSKDEQFF
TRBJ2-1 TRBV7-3 CASSLGTSVNEQFF
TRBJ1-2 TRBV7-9 CASSFISRDNRLAGYTF
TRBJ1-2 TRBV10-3 CAISESQGKGYTF
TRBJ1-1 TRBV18 CASSPPVGGMNTEAFF
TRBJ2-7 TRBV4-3 CASSHDPGGGRLGSYEQYF
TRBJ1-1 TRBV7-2 CASNRGGLNTEAFF
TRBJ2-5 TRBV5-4 CASSLELAGVETQYF
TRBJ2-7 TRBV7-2 CASSLVGEGSYEQYF
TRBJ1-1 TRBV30 CAWSVSGWYTEAFF
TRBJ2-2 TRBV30 CAWRGRLNTGELFF
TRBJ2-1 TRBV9 CASSALSGTSTGQEQFF
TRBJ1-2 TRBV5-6 CASSFPAEGTYGYTF
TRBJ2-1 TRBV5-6 CASSFGQNYNEQFF